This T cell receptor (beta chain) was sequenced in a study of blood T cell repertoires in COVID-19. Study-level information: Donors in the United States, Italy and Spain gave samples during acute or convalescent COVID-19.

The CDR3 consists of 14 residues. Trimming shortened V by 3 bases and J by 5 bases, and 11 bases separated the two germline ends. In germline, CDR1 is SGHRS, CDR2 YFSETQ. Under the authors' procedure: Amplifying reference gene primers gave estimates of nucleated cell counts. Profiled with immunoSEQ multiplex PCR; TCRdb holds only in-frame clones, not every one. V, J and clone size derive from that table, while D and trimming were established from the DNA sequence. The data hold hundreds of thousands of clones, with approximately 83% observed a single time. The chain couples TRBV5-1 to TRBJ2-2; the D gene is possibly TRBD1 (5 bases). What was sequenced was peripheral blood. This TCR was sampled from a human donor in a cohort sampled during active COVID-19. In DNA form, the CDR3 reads TGCGCCAGCAGCTCGACAGAAACTACCGGGGAGCTGTTTTTT. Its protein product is CASSSTETTGELFF.